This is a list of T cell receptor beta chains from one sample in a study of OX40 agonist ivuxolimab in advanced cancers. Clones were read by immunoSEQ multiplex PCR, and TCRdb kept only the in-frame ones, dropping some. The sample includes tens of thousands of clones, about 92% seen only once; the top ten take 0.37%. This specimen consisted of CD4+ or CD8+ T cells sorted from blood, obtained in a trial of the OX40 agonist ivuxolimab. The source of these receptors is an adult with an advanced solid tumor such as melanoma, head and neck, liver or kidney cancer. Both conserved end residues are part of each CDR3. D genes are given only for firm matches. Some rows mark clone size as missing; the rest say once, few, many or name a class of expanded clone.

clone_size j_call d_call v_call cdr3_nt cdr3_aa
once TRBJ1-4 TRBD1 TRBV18 TGTGCCAGCTCACCGGGACAGGACCATGAAAAACTGTTTTTT CASSPGQDHEKLFF
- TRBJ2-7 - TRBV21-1 TGTGCCAGCAGCGTTCTCCGGGACAGAGGTAGCGGGGGGGCCTACGAGCAGTACTTC CASSVLRDRGSGGAYEQYF
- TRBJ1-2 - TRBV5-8 TGTGCCAGCAGCCCCGGGGGGGGCGCCTATGGCTACACCTTC CASSPGGGAYGYTF
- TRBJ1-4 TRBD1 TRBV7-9 TGTGCCAGCAGCTTAGCTCAGGGGGGACTTGAAAAACTGTTTTTT CASSLAQGGLEKLFF
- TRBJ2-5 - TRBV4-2 TGTGCCAGCAGCCAAGAGTTGGGAGACTCTCAAGAGACCCAGTACTTC CASSQELGDSQETQYF
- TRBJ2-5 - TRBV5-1 TGCGCCAGCAGCTTGATTGAGACCCAGTACTTC CASSLIETQYF
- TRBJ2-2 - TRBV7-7 TGTGCCAGCAGCTTACTCCAGGGGCCGAACACCGGGGAGCTGTTTTTT CASSLLQGPNTGELFF
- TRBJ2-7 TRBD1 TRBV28 TGTGCCACCTGGCCACGGGACAGGGGTAGGGACGAGCAGTACTTC CATWPRDRGRDEQYF
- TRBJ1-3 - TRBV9 TGTGCCAGCAGCGGGGGACACACGAACTCTGGAAACACCATATATTTT CASSGGHTNSGNTIYF
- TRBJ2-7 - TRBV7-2 TGTGCCAGCAGCCGGGACCGAGGGGACGAGCAGTACTTC CASSRDRGDEQYF
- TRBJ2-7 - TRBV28 TGTGCCAGCAGTTTACAGATCGAGCAGTACTTC CASSLQIEQYF
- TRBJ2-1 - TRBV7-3 TGTGCCAGCAGCTGGGGCAACTACAATGAGCAGTTCTTC CASSWGNYNEQFF
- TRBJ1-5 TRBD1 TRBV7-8 TGTGCCAGCAGGTTAGGATCGAGGACAGGAGCCCCTAATCAGCCCCAGCATTTT CASRLGSRTGAPNQPQHF
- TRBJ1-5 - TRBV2 TGTGCCAGCAGTGCCGTAAACTCAGAGCAGCCCCAGCATTTT CASSAVNSEQPQHF
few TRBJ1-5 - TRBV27 TGTGCCAGCAGTTTCAGGGCGGATCAGCCCCAGCATTTT CASSFRADQPQHF
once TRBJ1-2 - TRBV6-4 TGTGCCAGCAGTGATGAGGGGATCGGAGGCTACACCTTC CASSDEGIGGYTF
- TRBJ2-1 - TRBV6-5 TGTGCCAGCAGTTATAGAGGGGCTAGCTCCTACAATGAGCAGTTCTTC CASSYRGASSYNEQFF
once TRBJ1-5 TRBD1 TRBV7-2 TGTGCCAGCAGCTTAAACAGGGGACAGCCCCAGCATTTT CASSLNRGQPQHF
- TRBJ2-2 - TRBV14 TGTGCCAGCAGCCGCTTAAGAGGATCCACCGGGGAGCTGTTTTTT CASSRLRGSTGELFF
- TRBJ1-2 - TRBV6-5 TGTGCCAGCAGTTACACGACAGGATACTATGGCTACACCTTC CASSYTTGYYGYTF
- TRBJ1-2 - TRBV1 TGCACCAGCAGCCAAGGGGGAGGCCGTGGGGGCTACACCTTC CTSSQGGGRGGYTF
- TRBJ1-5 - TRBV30 TGTGCCTGGAGTGACGGGACGGGGCAGCCCCAGCATTTT CAWSDGTGQPQHF
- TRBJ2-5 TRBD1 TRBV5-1 TGCGCCAGCAGCTCCTCCGGACAGGTGCCCTCGGAGACCCAGTACTTC CASSSSGQVPSETQYF
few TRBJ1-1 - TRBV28 TGTGCCAGCAGTCCCTTAAGGAGGACTGAAGCTTTCTTT CASSPLRRTEAFF